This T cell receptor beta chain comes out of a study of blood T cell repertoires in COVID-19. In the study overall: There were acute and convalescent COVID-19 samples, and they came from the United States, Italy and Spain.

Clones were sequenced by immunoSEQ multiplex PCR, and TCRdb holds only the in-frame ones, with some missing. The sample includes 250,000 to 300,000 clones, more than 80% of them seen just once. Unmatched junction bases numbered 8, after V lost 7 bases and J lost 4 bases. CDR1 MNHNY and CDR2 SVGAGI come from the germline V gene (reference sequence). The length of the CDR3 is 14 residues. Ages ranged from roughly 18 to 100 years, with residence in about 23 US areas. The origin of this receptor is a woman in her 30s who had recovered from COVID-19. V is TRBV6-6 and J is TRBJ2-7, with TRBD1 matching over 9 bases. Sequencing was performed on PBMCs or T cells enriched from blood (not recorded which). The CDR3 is CASISGQGSYEQYF. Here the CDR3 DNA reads TGTGCCAGCATCTCAGGACAGGGGTCGTACGAGCAGTACTTC.